Below, one T cell receptor beta chain is given with its context. Antigen unknown. The PCR had 60 Vbeta and 13 Jbeta primers. Sequencing used immunoSEQ multiplex PCR; TCRdb keeps in-frame clones, though not all of them. The sample includes some 200,000 clones, 70% to 80% seen only once; the top ten take nearly 0.4%. These data belong to a study of cytomegalovirus exposure and HLA in healthy donors. Study-level background: Earlier findings included roughly 120 million unique TCR beta sequences obtained from 170 million or so T cells. Study-wide results and limits: Through in vitro validation, three CMV-associated chains were shown to be specific for CMV antigens. Because they were indistinguishable, some V segments, including TRBV6-2 and TRBV6-3, were excluded. Reportedly, diagnosis of cytomegalovirus status by the classifier showed high specificity and sensitivity.

The germline V gene has CDR1 SGDLS and CDR2 YYNGEE. Between the trimmed V and J ends, which lost 3 bases and 0 bases, there was a span of 18 bases. CDR3 length: 17 residues. The chain couples TRBV9 to TRBJ1-2, with D unresolved. The TCR was taken from a male donor in good health and CMV-seropositive. Specimen: PBMCs. For the CDR3, the DNA is TGTGCCAGCAGCGGTCACATCAGCCTTACAGCTAACTATGGCTACACCTTC. Translating it yields CASSGHISLTANYGYTF.